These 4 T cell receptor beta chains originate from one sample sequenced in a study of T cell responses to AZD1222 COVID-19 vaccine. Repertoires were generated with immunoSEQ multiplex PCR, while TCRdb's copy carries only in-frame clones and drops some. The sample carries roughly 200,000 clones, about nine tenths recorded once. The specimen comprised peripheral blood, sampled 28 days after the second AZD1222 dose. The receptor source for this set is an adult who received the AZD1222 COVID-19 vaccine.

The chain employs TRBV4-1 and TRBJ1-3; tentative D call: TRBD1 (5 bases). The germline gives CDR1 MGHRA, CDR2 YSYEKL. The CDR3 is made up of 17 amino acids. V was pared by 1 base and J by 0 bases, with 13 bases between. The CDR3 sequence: CASSQGGRGPSGNTIYF. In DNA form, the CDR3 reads TGCGCCAGCAGCCAAGGGGGAAGGGGACCCTCTGGAAACACCATATATTTT.

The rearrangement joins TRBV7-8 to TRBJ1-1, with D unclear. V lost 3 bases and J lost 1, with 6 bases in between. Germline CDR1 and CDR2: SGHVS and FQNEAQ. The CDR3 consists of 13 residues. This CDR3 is CASSLQENTEAFF. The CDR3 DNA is TGTGCCAGCAGCTTGCAGGAGAACACTGAAGCTTTCTTT.

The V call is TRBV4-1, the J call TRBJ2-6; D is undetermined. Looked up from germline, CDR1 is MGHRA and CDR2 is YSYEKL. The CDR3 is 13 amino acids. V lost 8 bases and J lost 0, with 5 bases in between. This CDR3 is CASRSSGANVLTF. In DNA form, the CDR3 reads TGCGCCAGCCGGAGCTCTGGGGCCAACGTCCTGACTTTC.

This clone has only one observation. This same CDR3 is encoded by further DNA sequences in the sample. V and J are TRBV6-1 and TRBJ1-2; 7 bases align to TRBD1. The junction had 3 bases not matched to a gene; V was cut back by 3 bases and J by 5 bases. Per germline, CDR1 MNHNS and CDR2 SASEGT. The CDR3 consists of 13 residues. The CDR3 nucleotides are TGTGCCAGCAGTGAGGGGACAGCTTATGGCTACACCTTC. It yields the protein CASSEGTAYGYTF.